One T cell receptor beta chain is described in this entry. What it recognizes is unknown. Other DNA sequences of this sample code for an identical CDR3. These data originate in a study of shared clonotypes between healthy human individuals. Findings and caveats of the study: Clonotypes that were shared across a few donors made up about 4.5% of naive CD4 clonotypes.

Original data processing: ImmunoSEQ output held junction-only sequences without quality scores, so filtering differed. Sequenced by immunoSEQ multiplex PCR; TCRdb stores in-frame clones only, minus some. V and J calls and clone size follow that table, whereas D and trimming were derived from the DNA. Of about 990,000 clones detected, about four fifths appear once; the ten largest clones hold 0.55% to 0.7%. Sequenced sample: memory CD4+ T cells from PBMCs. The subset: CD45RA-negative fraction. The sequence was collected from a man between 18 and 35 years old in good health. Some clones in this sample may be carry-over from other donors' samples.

CDR3 sequence (DNA): TGTGCCAGCTCACCACAGGGATCCTACGAGCAGTACTTC. This gives the protein CASSPQGSYEQYF. The rearrangement links TRBV18 to TRBJ2-7; D ambiguous. This CDR3 is built from 13 residues. V was trimmed by 1 base and J by 1 base, leaving 5 bases between them. Germline V gene data show CDR1 as KGHSH and CDR2 as LQKENI.